This TCR beta chain stems from a study of cytomegalovirus exposure and HLA in healthy donors. General study points: The study listed some 160 cytomegalovirus-associated TCR beta chains. HLA alleles were associated with around 17,000 TCR beta sequences in a later analysis at 0.05 false discovery rate. In terms of immune exposure information, only CMV serostatus was available.

Germline V gene sequence: CDR1 LNHDA, CDR2 SQIVND (reference sequence). The CDR3 is made up of 13 amino acids. With V trimmed by 8 bases and J by 5 bases, 5 bases remained unmatched. This clone has a single count. The antigen is not known. The PCR contained 60 Vbeta and 13 Jbeta primers. Here immunoSEQ multiplex PCR was the method, and the copy in TCRdb shows in-frame clones only, minus some. The sample comprises 140,000 or so clones, 68% of which are singletons, and approximately 4.2% rests with the top ten. The receptor was derived from a man between 60 and 70 years old in good health and CMV-seronegative. Input material: PBMCs. The rearrangement joins TRBV19 to TRBJ2-2, with TRBD1 matching 7 bases. The CDR3 sequence is CASGTVHTGELFF. The CDR3, as DNA: TGTGCCAGTGGGACAGTCCATACCGGGGAGCTGTTTTTT. Together with reference TRBV19 and TRBJ2-2, the CDR3 gives the full variable domain: DGGITQSPKYLFRKEGQNVTLSCEQNLNHDAMYWYRQDPGQGLRLIYYSQIVNDFQKGDIAEGYSVSREKKESFPLTVTSAQKNPTAFYLCASGTVHTGELFFGEGSRLTVL.